The present T cell receptor beta chain was sequenced within a study of radiation and T cells in renal cell carcinoma. Time point specified: blood 4 weeks post-SBRT, at nephrectomy. The treatment: 15 Gy SBRT to primary tumor, nephrectomy 4 weeks later. The method was immunoSEQ multiplex PCR; TCRdb's version includes in-frame clones alone and lacks a portion of them. Here the sample spans approximately 150,000 clones, around 88% being singletons. The CDR3 extends over 16 amino acids. Germline CDR1 reads LNHDA; CDR2 reads SQIVND (reference sequence). The junction had 10 bases not matched to a gene; V was cut back by 3 bases and J by 4 bases.

The chain employs TRBV19 and TRBJ1-1, with TRBD1 matching 8 bases. The sample here was blood, taken from a patient whose treatment included radiotherapy and nephrectomy. The receptor comes from a woman aged 50 to 65 with renal cell carcinoma. In nucleotides, the CDR3 is TGTGCCAGTAGTATCAGACAGGGGCCTCCGAGCACTGAAGCTTTCTTT. Its translation: CASSIRQGPPSTEAFF.